Following are 27 T cell receptor beta chains from one sample sequenced in a study of OX40 agonist ivuxolimab in advanced cancers. The table came from immunoSEQ multiplex PCR; TCRdb's copy has only in-frame clones and leaves some out. The table shows 80,000 to 100,000 clones, with approximately 95% occurring only once. Specimen: CD4+ or CD8+ T cells sorted from blood, collected in a trial of the OX40 agonist ivuxolimab. These receptors all come from an adult with an advanced solid tumor such as melanoma, head and neck, liver or kidney cancer.

V is TRBV10-3 and J is TRBJ1-1; 9 positions agree with TRBD1. V shed 4 bases and J 5 bases; nucleotides not matched to a gene: 8. Per germline, CDR1 ENHRY and CDR2 SYGVKD. CDR3 size: 15 residues. The CDR3: CAISAPGQGGTEAFF. The CDR3 DNA is TGTGCCATCAGTGCCCCGGGACAGGGTGGGACTGAAGCTTTCTTT.

Note on this clone: Other nucleotide sequences in the sample specify the same CDR3. V gene TRBV28 combines with J gene TRBJ2-5; D is perhaps TRBD2 (5 bases). V gave up 3 bases and J gave up 4 bases, with 9 bases separating them. From germline, CDR1 is MDHEN and CDR2 SYDVKM. This CDR3 region has 13 residues. CDR3 sequence: CASSFPSLETQYF. The CDR3, as DNA: TGTGCCAGCAGTTTCCCTAGCTTAGAGACCCAGTACTTC.

This clone has only one observation. The rearrangement links TRBV4-1 to TRBJ2-7; 9 nucleotides match TRBD1. The CDR3 is made up of 15 amino acids. Germline CDR1 and CDR2: MGHRA and YSYEKL. Losses at the gene ends were 0 bases for V and 3 bases for J; bases not matched to a gene: 3. The CDR3: CASSQEGTGSYEQYF. CDR3 coding DNA: TGCGCCAGCAGCCAAGAGGGGACAGGGAGCTACGAGCAGTACTTC.

The chain uses TRBV30 and TRBJ1-3; the D is unclear. Germline V CDR1 and CDR2: GTSNPN, SVGIG (reference sequence). The CDR3 covers 12 residues. Trimming left V 1 base short and J 1 base short, with 2 bases between. The CDR3 nucleotides read TGTGCCTGGAGTGGGTCTGGAAACACCATATATTTT. Protein: CAWSGSGNTIYF.

The chain uses TRBV11-1 and TRBJ1-1; D remains unclear. V gave up 0 bases and J gave up 1 base, with 6 bases separating them. This CDR3 comprises 14 residues. In germline, CDR1 is SGHAT, CDR2 FQDESV (reference sequence). The CDR3 here is CASSLASGNTEAFF. For the CDR3, the DNA is TGTGCCAGCAGCTTAGCCTCAGGGAACACTGAAGCTTTCTTT.

The chain combines TRBV7-2 with TRBJ2-5, with D hard to call. Germline V gene data show CDR1 as SGHTA and CDR2 as FQGNSA. The germline V and J ends were trimmed by 5 bases and 2 bases, with 9 bases remaining between them. This CDR3 is 13 amino acids long. The CDR3 protein is CASSTRTQETQYF. In DNA form, the CDR3 reads TGTGCCAGCAGCACCAGAACGCAAGAGACCCAGTACTTC.

V is TRBV7-3 and J is TRBJ2-3; 8 nucleotides agree with TRBD2. Per the germline V gene, CDR1 is SGHTA and CDR2 is FQGTGA. J was trimmed by 3 bases and V by 4 bases; bases with no gene match: 3. The CDR3 totals 14 residues. CDR3: CASSSGGWTDTQYF. The CDR3 DNA is TGTGCCAGCAGCTCGGGGGGGTGGACAGATACGCAGTATTTT. Looking up the rest from reference TRBV7-3 and TRBJ2-3 gives the full variable domain: GAGVSQTPSNKVTEKGKYVELRCDPISGHTALYWYRQSLGQGPEFLIYFQGTGAADDSGLPNDRFFAVRPEGSVSTLKIQRTERGDSAVYLCASSSGGWTDTQYFGPGTRLTVL.

The chain carries TRBV19 and TRBJ1-5, with 11 bases identical to TRBD1. The germline gives CDR1 LNHDA, CDR2 SQIVND (reference sequence). The CDR3 has 16 residues. The V and J ends lost 3 bases and 4 bases, in that order; junction bases with no gene match: 5. As DNA, the CDR3 is TGTGCCAGTAGTATTATGGGACAGGGGGTGAATCAGCCCCAGCATTTT. Its translation: CASSIMGQGVNQPQHF.

The chain links TRBV4-3 to TRBJ2-1, with 9 bases that match TRBD2. From germline, CDR1 is LGHNA and CDR2 YSLEER. This CDR3 has 16 residues. J gave up 1 base and V 1 base, and 2 bases lay outside the gene matches. CDR3 sequence reads: CASSQGGGVSYNEQFF. The CDR3 DNA reads as TGCGCCAGCAGCCAAGGCGGGGGGGTGTCCTACAATGAGCAGTTCTTC.

This clone came up once. V and J are TRBV6-5 and TRBJ2-3, with D hard to call. Germline V gene data show CDR1 as MNHEY and CDR2 as SVGAGI. The CDR3 is 11 residues long. V lost 6 bases to trimming and J lost 5 bases, with 6 bases between them. The CDR3 region is CASRVIDTQYF. CDR3 DNA: TGTGCCAGCAGAGTGATAGATACGCAGTATTTT.

This clone was detected once. V usage is TRBV7-9 and J usage is TRBJ2-7; D gene unclear. The germline CDR1 and CDR2 sequences are SEHNR and FQNEAQ (reference sequence). This CDR3 is 14 amino acids long. The V and J ends lost 1 base and 5 bases respectively, with 12 bases between them. For the CDR3, the DNA is TGTGCCAGCAGCTTAGGTGGGGTAAGGAACGAGCAGTACTTC. Its protein is CASSLGGVRNEQYF.

The rearrangement links TRBV5-1 to TRBJ2-4; 9 nucleotides agree with TRBD1. Germline V gene lookup returns CDR1 SGHRS and CDR2 YFSETQ. The CDR3 covers 15 residues. The trim removed 0 bases at V and 5 bases at J, leaving 3 bases unmatched. CDR3 bases: TGCGCCAGCAGCTTGGGGGACAGGGAAGAAAACATTCAGTACTTC. This gives the protein CASSLGDREENIQYF. Drawing the rest from reference TRBV5-1 and TRBJ2-4, the complete variable domain is KAGVTQTPRYLIKTRGQQVTLSCSPISGHRSVSWYQQTPGQGLQFLFEYFSETQRNKGNFPGRFSGRQFSNSRSEMNVSTLELGDSALYLCASSLGDREENIQYFGAGTRLSVL.

This clone came up once. V and J are TRBV7-2 and TRBJ1-3; D is undetermined. V was trimmed by 3 bases and J by 3 bases, leaving 6 bases between them. This CDR3 spans 13 amino acids. CDR1 and CDR2 from the germline V gene are SGHTA and FQGNSA. The CDR3 loop is CASSFGDGNTIYF. The CDR3 DNA follows: TGTGCCAGCAGCTTCGGGGATGGAAACACCATATATTTT.

This clone appeared a single time. The chain has TRBV9 and TRBJ1-4; no definite D call. CDR1 is SGDLS, CDR2 YYNGEE, per germline. Trimming shortened V by 4 bases and J by 5 bases, and 12 bases separated the two germline ends. CDR3 length equals 14 residues. The CDR3 DNA follows: TGTGCCAGCAGCCAGAGGTCAGAAAATGAAAAACTGTTTTTT. Its translation: CASSQRSENEKLFF.

This clone occurred once. This chain connects TRBV7-2 to TRBJ2-1; 7 bases agree with TRBD1. This CDR3 is 14 amino acids long. The ends lost 7 bases at V and 4 bases at J; junction bases unmatched: 7. CDR1 is SGHTA and CDR2 is FQGNSA in the germline V gene. Here the CDR3 reads CASNPGQLYNEQFF. DNA for the CDR3: TGTGCCAGCAACCCGGGACAGCTTTACAATGAGCAGTTCTTC.

The CDR3 nucleotides read TGTGCCAGCAGCGCGAAGGGGCAACGGTTCACAGATACGCAGTATTTT. Its translation: CASSAKGQRFTDTQYF. J is TRBJ2-3 and V is TRBV7-9; tentative D call: TRBD1 (5 bases). The CDR3 runs 16 residues. Looked up from germline, CDR1 is SEHNR and CDR2 is FQNEAQ (reference sequence). V was pared by 5 bases and J by 2 bases, with 17 bases between.

V usage is TRBV5-4 and J usage is TRBJ2-3; D is ambiguous. From germline, CDR1 is SGHNT and CDR2 YYREEE (reference sequence). V dropped 3 bases and J dropped 0 bases, with 8 bases sitting between them. The CDR3 is made up of 14 amino acids. As DNA, the CDR3 is TGTGCCAGCAGCTCCCCGACTAGCACAGATACGCAGTATTTT. It translates to CASSSPTSTDTQYF.

The chain recombines TRBV6-5 with TRBJ2-2; D is unclear. The CDR3 totals 12 residues. Germline lookup yields CDR1 MNHEY and CDR2 SVGAGI. Trimming stripped 6 bases from V and 2 bases from J, with 4 bases between. CDR3 DNA: TGTGCCAGCAGGAGAAACACCGGGGAGCTGTTTTTT. Translated: CASRRNTGELFF.

The chain carries TRBV7-2 and TRBJ2-6; D not resolved. CDR1 is SGHTA, CDR2 FQGNSA, per germline. V lost 2 bases to trimming and J lost 0 bases, with 2 bases between them. CDR3 length: 14 amino acids. The CDR3 region is CASSLNSGANVLTF. The CDR3 bases are TGTGCCAGCAGCTTAAACTCTGGGGCCAACGTCCTGACTTTC.

DNA of the CDR3: TGTGCCAGTAGTATCCAGGGGTATCAGCCCCAGCATTTT. It codes for CASSIQGYQPQHF. V gene TRBV19 combines with J gene TRBJ1-5; tentatively, D is TRBD1 (6 bases). The V gene's germline CDR1 is LNHDA and CDR2 SQIVND (reference sequence). Trimming removed 3 bases at V and 5 bases at J, with 8 bases between. The CDR3 length is 13 residues.

This chain joins TRBV12-5 and TRBJ1-2; 9 bases are shared with TRBD1. CDR1 LGHNT and CDR2 FRNRAP come from the germline V gene. The CDR3 is 15 amino acids. V shed 3 bases, J shed 8 bases, and the junction held 10 bases outside the gene matches. The CDR3 loop reads CASGFWTGATGGYTF. Here the CDR3 DNA reads TGTGCTAGTGGTTTTTGGACAGGGGCCACCGGCGGCTACACCTTC.

The chain uses TRBV7-2 and TRBJ1-1, with a possible D match to TRBD1 (6 bases). The CDR3 spans 15 residues. The germline V and J ends were trimmed by 5 bases and 0 bases, with 13 bases remaining between them. Germline V gene data show CDR1 as SGHTA and CDR2 as FQGNSA. CDR3 in amino acids: CASSPGTLMNTEAFF. DNA for the CDR3: TGTGCCAGCAGCCCCGGGACACTCATGAACACTGAAGCTTTCTTT. Full variable domain (missing parts from reference TRBV7-2 and TRBJ1-1): GAGVSQSPSNKVTEKGKDVELRCDPISGHTALYWYRQSLGQGLEFLIYFQGNSAPDKSGLPSDRFSAERTGGSVSTLTIQRTQQEDSAVYLCASSPGTLMNTEAFFGQGTRLTVV.

The chain links TRBV5-5 to TRBJ2-7; 8 bases line up with TRBD1. V was pared by 3 bases and J by 2 bases, with 7 bases of the junction left unmatched. CDR3 length equals 15 residues. In germline, CDR1 is SGHKS, CDR2 YYEKEE (reference sequence). Here the CDR3 reads CASSSLEQGAYEQYF. The CDR3 nucleotides read TGTGCCAGCAGCTCGTTGGAACAGGGGGCCTACGAGCAGTACTTC.

The V call is TRBV29-1, the J call TRBJ1-1; tentatively, D is TRBD1 (5 bases). There are 16 residues in the CDR3. Looked up from germline, CDR1 is SQVTM and CDR2 is ANQGSEA. The V end lost 4 bases, the J end lost 0 bases, and 18 bases lay between the germline ends. The CDR3 region has the DNA TGCAGCGTTGGAATGTGGGAGGGGCCGGTGAACACTGAAGCTTTCTTT. Translation: CSVGMWEGPVNTEAFF.

The V gene is TRBV7-2, the J gene TRBJ1-4; D ambiguous. CDR1 and CDR2 (germline): SGHTA, FQGNSA. V was clipped by 1 base and J by 3 bases, with 3 bases between them. There are 13 residues in the CDR3. The CDR3 reads CASSLDPNEKLFF. The CDR3 DNA reads TGTGCCAGCAGCTTAGATCCTAATGAAAAACTGTTTTTT.

This chain joins TRBV5-5 and TRBJ2-3; D may be TRBD2 (5 bases). Trimming removed 0 bases from V and 0 bases from J, with 5 bases in between. Per the germline V gene, CDR1 is SGHKS and CDR2 is YYEKEE (reference sequence). The CDR3 spans 14 residues. CDR3 nucleotides: TGTGCCAGCAGCTTGGCGGGGAGCACAGATACGCAGTATTTT. Encoded protein: CASSLAGSTDTQYF.

The table lists this clone with a count of one. The V and J genes are TRBV5-8 and TRBJ1-5, with 8 positions matching TRBD1. This CDR3 is built from 15 residues. Germline CDR1 reads SGHTS; CDR2 reads YDEGEE. With V trimmed by 5 bases and J by 4 bases, 8 bases remained unmatched. For the CDR3, the DNA is TGTGCCAGCAGGCTCAGGGGGCTTGAGAATCAGCCCCAGCATTTT. Protein: CASRLRGLENQPQHF. Based on the CDR3 plus reference TRBV5-8 and TRBJ1-5, the full variable domain is EAGVTQSPTHLIKTRGQQATLRCSPISGHTSVYWYQQALGLGLQFLLWYDEGEERNRGNFPPRFSGRQFPNYSSELNVNALELEDSALYLCASRLRGLENQPQHFGDGTRLSIL.